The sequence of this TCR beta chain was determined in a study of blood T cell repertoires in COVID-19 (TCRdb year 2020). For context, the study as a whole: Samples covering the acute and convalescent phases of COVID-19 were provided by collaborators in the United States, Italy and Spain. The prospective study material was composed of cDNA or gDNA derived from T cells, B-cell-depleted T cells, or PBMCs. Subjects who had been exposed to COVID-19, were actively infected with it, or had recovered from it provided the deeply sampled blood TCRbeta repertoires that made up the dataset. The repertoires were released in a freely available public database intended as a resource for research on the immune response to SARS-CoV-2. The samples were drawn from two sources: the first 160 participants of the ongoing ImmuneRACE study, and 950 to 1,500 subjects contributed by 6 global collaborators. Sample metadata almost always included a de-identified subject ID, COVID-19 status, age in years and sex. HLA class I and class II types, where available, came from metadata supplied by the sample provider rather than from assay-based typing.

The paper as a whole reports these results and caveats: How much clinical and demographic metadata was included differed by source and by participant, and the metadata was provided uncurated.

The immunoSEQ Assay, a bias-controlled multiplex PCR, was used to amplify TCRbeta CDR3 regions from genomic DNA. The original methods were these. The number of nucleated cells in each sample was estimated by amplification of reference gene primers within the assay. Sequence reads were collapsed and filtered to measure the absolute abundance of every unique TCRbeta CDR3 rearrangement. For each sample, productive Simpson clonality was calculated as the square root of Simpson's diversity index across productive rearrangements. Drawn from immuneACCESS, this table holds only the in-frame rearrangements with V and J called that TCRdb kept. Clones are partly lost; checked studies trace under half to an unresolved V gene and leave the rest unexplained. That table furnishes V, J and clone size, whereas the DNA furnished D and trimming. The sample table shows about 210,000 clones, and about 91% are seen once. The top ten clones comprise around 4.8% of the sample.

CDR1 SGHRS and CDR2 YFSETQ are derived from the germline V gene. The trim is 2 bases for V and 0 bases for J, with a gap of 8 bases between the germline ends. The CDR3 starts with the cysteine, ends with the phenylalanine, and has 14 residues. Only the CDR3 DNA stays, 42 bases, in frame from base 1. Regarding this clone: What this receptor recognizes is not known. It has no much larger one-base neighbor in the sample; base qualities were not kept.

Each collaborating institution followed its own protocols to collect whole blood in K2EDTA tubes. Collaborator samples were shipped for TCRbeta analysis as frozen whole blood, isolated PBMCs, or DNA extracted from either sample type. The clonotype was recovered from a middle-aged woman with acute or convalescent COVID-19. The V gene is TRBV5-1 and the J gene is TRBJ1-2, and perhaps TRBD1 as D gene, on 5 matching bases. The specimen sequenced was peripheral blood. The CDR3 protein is CASSFDSPNYGYTF. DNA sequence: TGCGCCAGCAGCTTCGACAGTCCTAACTATGGCTACACCTTC.